The source of this T cell receptor beta chain is a study of identifying expanded T cells in peripheral blood. The study's findings and limits: Across healthy donors, higher total template counts meant significantly greater approximately 2-week count variance.

Sequencing used immunoSEQ multiplex PCR; TCRdb keeps in-frame clones, though not all of them. Of roughly 84,000 clones listed, around nine tenths are singletons. CDR1 and CDR2 (germline): SGHNT, YYREEE (reference sequence). The CDR3 runs 15 residues. Between the trimmed V and J ends, which lost 5 bases and 1 base, there was a span of 10 bases. This clone was found a few times. The target antigen is unknown. Sequences were obtained from blood. This TCR derives from a person aged 18-70 years in good health. The chain recombines TRBV5-4 with TRBJ1-6; D unresolved. CDR3 amino acids: CASSDVGSYNSPLHF. CDR3 DNA sequence: TGTGCCAGCAGTGATGTAGGGTCCTATAATTCACCCCTCCACTTT.